The clone carrying this T cell receptor beta chain was seen a few times. TCRdb fed the 5' RACE reads into MiXCR, producing one record per CDR3 protein. The sample has 550,000 to 700,000 distinct CDR3 sequences; 15% to 20% are singletons. The data were taken from a study of T-cell memory formation after mild COVID-19. Trimming shortened V by 5 bases and J by 6 bases, and 11 bases separated the two germline ends. The germline gives CDR1 SGHNT, CDR2 YENEEA. The CDR3 consists of 13 residues. The sequence was collected from an adult woman who had mild COVID-19 (a few samples of this study predate the infection). Cell type and time point are not known. Material for sequencing was PBMCs or a T cell subset sorted from them (not recorded which). The rearrangement uses TRBV11-3 and TRBJ2-1; the D gene is possibly TRBD2 (6 bases). The CDR3 loop is CASSVGTPNEQFF. DNA of the CDR3: TGTGCCAGCAGCGTCGGGACTCCCAATGAGCAGTTCTTC.